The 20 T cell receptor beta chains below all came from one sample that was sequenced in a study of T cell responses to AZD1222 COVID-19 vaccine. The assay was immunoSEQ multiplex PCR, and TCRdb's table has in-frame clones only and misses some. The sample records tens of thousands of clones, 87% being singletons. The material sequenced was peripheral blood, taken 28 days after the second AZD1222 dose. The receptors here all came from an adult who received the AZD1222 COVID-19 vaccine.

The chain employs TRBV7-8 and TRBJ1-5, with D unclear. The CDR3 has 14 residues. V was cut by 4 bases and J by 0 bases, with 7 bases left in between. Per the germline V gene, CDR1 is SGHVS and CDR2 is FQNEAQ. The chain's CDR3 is CASSWRDSNQPQHF. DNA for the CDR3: TGTGCCAGCAGCTGGCGAGATAGCAATCAGCCCCAGCATTTT.

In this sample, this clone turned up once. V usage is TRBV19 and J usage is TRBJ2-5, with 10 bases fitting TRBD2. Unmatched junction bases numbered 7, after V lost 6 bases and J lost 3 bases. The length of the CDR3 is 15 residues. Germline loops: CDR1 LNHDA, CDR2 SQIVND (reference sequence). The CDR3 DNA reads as TGTGCCAGTAGCTTCCACCTAGCGGGAGAAGAGACCCAGTACTTC. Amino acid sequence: CASSFHLAGEETQYF.

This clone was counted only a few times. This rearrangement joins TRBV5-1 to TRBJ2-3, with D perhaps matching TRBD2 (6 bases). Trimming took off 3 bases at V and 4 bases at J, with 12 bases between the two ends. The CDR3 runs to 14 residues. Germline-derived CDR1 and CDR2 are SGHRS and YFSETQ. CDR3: CASSWAAGPDTQYF. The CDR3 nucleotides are TGCGCCAGCAGCTGGGCCGCGGGGCCAGATACGCAGTATTTT.

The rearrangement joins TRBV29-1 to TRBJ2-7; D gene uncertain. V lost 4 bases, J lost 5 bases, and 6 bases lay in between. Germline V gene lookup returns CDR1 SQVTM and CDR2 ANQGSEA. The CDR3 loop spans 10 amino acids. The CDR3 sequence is CSVGTDEQYF. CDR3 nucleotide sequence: TGCAGCGTTGGGACGGACGAGCAGTACTTC.

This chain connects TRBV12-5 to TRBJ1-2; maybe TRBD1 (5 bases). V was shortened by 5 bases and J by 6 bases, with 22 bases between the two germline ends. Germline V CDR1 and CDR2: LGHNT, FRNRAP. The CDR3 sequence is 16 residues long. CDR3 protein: CASGGSGPGLKDGYTF. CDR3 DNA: TGTGCTAGTGGTGGGTCGGGACCGGGCCTTAAAGATGGCTACACCTTC.

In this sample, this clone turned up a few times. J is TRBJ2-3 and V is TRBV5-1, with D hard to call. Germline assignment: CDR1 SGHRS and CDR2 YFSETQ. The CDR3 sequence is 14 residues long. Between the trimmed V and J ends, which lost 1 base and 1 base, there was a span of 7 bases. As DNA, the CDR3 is TGCGCCAGCAGCTTGACAACCCGCACAGATACGCAGTATTTT. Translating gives CASSLTTRTDTQYF.

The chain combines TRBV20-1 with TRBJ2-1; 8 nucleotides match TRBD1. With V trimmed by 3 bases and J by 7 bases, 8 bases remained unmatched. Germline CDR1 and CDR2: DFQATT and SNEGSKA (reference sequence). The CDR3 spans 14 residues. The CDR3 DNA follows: TGCAGTGCTAGTTCAGGGGGCGGAAGGAATGAGCAGTTCTTC. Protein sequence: CSASSGGGRNEQFF.

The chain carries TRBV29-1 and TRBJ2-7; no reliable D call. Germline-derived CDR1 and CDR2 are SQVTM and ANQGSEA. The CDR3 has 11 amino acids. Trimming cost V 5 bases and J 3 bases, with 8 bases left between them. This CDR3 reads CSVQFDYEQYF. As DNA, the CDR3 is TGCAGCGTTCAATTCGACTACGAGCAGTACTTC.

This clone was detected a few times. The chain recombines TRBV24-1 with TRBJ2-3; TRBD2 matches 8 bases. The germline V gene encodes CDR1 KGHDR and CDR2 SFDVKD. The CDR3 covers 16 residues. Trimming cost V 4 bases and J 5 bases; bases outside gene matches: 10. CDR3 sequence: CATSERSGTRGDTQYF. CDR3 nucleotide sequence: TGTGCCACCAGTGAGCGATCCGGGACTAGGGGAGATACGCAGTATTTT.

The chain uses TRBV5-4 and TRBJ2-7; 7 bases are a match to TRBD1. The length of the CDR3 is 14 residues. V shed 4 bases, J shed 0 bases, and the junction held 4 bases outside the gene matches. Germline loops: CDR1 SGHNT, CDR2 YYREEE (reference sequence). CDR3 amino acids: CASSGRDSSYEQYF. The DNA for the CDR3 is TGTGCCAGCAGCGGCCGGGACAGCTCCTACGAGCAGTACTTC.

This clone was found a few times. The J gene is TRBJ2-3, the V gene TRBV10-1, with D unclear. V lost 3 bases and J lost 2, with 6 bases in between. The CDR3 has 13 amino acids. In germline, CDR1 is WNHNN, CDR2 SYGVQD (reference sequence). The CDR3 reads CASSDPSTDTQYF. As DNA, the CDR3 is TGCGCCAGCAGTGACCCGTCCACAGATACGCAGTATTTT.

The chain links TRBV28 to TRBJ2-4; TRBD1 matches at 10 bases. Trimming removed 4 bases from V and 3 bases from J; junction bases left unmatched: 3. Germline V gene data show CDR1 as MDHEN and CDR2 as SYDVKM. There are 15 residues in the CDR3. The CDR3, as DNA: TGTGCCAGCAGTTCCCGGACAGGGGGCAAAAACATTCAGTACTTC. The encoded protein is CASSSRTGGKNIQYF. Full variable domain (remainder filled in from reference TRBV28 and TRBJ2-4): DVKVTQSSRYLVKRTGEKVFLECVQDMDHENMFWYRQDPGLGLRLIYFSYDVKMKEKGDIPEGYSVSREKKERFSLILESASTNQTSMYLCASSSRTGGKNIQYFGAGTRLSVL.

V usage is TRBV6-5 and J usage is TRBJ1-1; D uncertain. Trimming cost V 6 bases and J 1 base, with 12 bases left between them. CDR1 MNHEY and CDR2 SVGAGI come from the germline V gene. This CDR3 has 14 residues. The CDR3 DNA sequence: TGTGCCAGCAGCCTCTTATCAAGGAACACTGAAGCTTTCTTT. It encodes CASSLLSRNTEAFF.

The CDR3 sequence: CASSSGTETQYF. The CDR3 DNA sequence: TGTGCCAGCAGCTCCGGGACAGAGACCCAGTACTTC. V and J are TRBV6-2 or TRBV6-3 and TRBJ2-5; D tentatively reads TRBD1 or TRBD2 (5 bases each). The germline V and J ends were trimmed by 6 bases and 4 bases, with 9 bases remaining between them. CDR1 and CDR2 (germline): MNHEY, SVGEGT. The CDR3 extends over 12 amino acids.

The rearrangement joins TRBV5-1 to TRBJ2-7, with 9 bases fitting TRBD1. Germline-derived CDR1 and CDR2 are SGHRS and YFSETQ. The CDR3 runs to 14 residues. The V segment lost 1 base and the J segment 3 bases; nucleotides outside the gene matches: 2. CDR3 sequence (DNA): TGCGCCAGCAGCTTGAACAGGGGGCTCTACGAGCAGTACTTC. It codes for CASSLNRGLYEQYF.

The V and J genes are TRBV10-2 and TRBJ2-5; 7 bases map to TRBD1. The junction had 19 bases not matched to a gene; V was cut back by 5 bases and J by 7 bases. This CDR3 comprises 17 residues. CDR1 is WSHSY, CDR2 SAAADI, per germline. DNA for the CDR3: TGCGCCAGCAGTCAGCCACAGAGAGGCAGGGGGTGGGGGACCCAGTACTTC. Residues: CASSQPQRGRGWGTQYF.

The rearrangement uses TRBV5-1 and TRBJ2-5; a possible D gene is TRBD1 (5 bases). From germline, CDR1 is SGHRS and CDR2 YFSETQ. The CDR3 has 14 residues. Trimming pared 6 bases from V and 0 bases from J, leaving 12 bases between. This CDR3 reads CASTRQGDQETQYF. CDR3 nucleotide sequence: TGCGCCAGCACGAGGCAGGGCGACCAAGAGACCCAGTACTTC.

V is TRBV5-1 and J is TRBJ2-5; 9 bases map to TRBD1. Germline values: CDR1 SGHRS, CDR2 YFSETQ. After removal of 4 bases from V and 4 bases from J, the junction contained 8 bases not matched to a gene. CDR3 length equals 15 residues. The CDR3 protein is CASSLQGAGGETQYF. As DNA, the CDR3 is TGCGCCAGCAGCCTACAGGGGGCCGGGGGAGAGACCCAGTACTTC.

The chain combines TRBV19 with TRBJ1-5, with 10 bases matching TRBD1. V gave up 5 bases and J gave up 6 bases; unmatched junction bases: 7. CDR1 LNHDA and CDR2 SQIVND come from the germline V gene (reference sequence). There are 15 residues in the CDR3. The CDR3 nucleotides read TGTGCCAGTAGTGCGACAGGGGGCATAGGTCAGCCCCAGCATTTT. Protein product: CASSATGGIGQPQHF.

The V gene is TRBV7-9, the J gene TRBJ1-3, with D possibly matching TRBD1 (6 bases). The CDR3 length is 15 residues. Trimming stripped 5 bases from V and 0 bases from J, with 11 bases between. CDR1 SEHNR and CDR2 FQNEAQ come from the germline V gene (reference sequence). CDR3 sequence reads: CASSQDSPSGNTIYF. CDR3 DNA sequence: TGTGCCAGCAGCCAGGACAGTCCCTCTGGAAACACCATATATTTT.